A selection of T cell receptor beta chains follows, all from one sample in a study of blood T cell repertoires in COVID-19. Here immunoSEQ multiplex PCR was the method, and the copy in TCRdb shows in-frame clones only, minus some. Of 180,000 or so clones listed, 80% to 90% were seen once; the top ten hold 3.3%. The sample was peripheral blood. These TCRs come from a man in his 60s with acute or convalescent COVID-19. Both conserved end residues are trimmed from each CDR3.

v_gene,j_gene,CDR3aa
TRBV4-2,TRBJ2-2,ASSQDGTPGELF
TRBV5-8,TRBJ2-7,ASSLAGTDIYEQY
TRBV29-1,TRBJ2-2,SVVASGGGTGELF
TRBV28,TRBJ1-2,ASSLWDSRATYGYT
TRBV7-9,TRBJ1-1,ASSSGHRNTEAF
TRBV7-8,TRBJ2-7,ASEARTRNEQY
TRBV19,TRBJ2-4,ASIGRGKNIQY
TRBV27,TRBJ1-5,ASSKLWGGRQPQH
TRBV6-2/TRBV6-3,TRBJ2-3,ASTPERTSTDTQY
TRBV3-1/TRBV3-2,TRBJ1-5,ASSQAGGEPQH
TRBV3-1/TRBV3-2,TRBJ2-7,ASSPPGTGGLYEQY
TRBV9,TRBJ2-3,ASSIPLAGVDTQY
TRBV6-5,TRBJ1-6,ASRGTGGNSPLH
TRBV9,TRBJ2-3,ASSVEPSEVTDTQY
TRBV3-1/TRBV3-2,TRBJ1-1,ASSPAWGGTEAF
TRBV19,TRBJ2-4,ASNSERAKNIQY
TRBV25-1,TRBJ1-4,ASSARDRSNEKLF
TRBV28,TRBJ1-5,ASSPGGTGGNNQPQH
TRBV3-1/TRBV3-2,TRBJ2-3,ASSQEVRLAGTDTQY
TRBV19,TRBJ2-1,ASHTRGAYNEQF
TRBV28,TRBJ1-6,ASSEQGAAYNSPLH
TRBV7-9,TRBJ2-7,ASSLGAGPSYEQY
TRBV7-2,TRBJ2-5,ASSTGGFETQY
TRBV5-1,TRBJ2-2,ASSFNSGRSLGELF
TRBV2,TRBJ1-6,ASAIGRENSPLH
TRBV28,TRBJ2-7,ASSFSPDWNSYEQY
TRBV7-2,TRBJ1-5,ASSLVGGGNQPQH
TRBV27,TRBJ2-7,ASSLSPGGGYEQY
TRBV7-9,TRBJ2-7,ASSPSSGRTSYEQY
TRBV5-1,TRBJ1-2,ASSSDMMDGYT
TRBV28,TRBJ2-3,ASSSTGGGTDTQY
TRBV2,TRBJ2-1,ASRQRGGGYNEQF
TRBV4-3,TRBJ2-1,ASSQEFASGRGSYNEQF
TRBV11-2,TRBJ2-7,ASSSGPKAGGYEQY
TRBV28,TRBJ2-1,ASSLYRGGRSNEQF